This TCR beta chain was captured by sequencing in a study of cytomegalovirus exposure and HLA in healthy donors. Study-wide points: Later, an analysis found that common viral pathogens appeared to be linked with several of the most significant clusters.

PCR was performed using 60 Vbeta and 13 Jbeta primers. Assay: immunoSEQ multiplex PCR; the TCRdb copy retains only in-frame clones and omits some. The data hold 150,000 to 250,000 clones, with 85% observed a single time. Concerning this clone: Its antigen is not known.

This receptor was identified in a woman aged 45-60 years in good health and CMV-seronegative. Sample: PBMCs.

The CDR3 nucleotides read TGTGCCAGCAGCTTGGAGCTGGACAGGGCGGGCTTCCAAGAGACCCAGTACTTC. Translating it yields CASSLELDRAGFQETQYF. The rearrangement links TRBV5-6 to TRBJ2-5; 8 nucleotides line up with TRBD1. Germline V gene sequence: CDR1 SGHDT, CDR2 YYEEEE. The trim removed 0 bases at V and 1 base at J, leaving 11 bases unmatched. This CDR3 spans 18 amino acids.